Below, 24 T cell receptor beta chains from the same sample are listed, as sequenced in a study of blood T cell repertoires in COVID-19. TCRdb's copy holds only in-frame clones and misses some; the assay was immunoSEQ multiplex PCR. Counted here are some 150,000 clones, roughly 90% occurring once; the ten biggest clones make up 1.2%. The sample comprised PBMCs or T cells enriched from blood (not recorded which). Every receptor here comes from a woman between 25 and 40 years old with acute COVID-19.

The V and J genes are TRBV29-1 and TRBJ2-4, with TRBD1 identical over 9 bases. The ends lost 5 bases at V and 10 bases at J; junction bases unmatched: 12. Germline CDR1 and CDR2: SQVTM and ANQGSEA. This CDR3 region has 14 residues. Written as DNA, the CDR3 is TGCAGCGTTATAACAGGGGGCGCTTCCCGGATTCAGTACTTC. Amino acids: CSVITGGASRIQYF.

This rearrangement joins TRBV6-2 or TRBV6-3 to TRBJ2-1; possibly TRBD2 for D (6 bases). CDR3 length equals 14 residues. V shed 0 bases and J shed 3 bases, with 6 bases lying between them. In germline, CDR1 is MNHEY, CDR2 SVGEGT. The CDR3 sequence: CASSYSTSYNEQFF. In nucleotides, the CDR3 is TGTGCCAGCAGTTACTCGACTAGCTACAATGAGCAGTTCTTC.

The chain couples TRBV28 to TRBJ1-1, with 7 bases lining up with TRBD1. This CDR3 has 14 amino acids. Germline V lookup: CDR1 MDHEN, CDR2 SYDVKM. The V and J ends lost 6 bases and 8 bases, in that order; junction bases with no gene match: 12. CDR3 sequence: CASRRQGGFVEAFF. The CDR3 nucleotides are TGTGCCAGCAGAAGACAGGGAGGTTTCGTGGAAGCTTTCTTT.

The rearrangement joins TRBV7-9 to TRBJ1-1, with D uncertain. The CDR3 loop spans 13 amino acids. Germline V gives CDR1 SEHNR, CDR2 FQNEAQ (reference sequence). V lost 5 bases and J lost 11, with 18 bases in between. CDR3 coding DNA: TGTGCCAGCAGCCCCCCAGAAAGCCCCGGGGCTTTCTTT. Translated, it gives CASSPPESPGAFF.

The chain carries TRBV11-2 and TRBJ2-7; 9 bases agree with TRBD1. Germline V lookup: CDR1 SGHAT, CDR2 FQNNGV. Trimming cost V 1 base and J 4 bases; bases outside gene matches: 2. This CDR3 spans 14 amino acids. As DNA, the CDR3 is TGTGCCAGCAGCTTAGTAGGGACAGGGTACGAGCAGTACTTC. Translating gives CASSLVGTGYEQYF.

This rearrangement joins TRBV30 to TRBJ2-5, with TRBD2 matching over 8 bases. CDR3 size: 14 residues. Germline values: CDR1 GTSNPN, CDR2 SVGIG (reference sequence). After removal of 2 bases from V and 4 bases from J, the junction contained 6 bases not matched to a gene. The CDR3 spells CAWSIGLAGETQYF. DNA of the CDR3: TGTGCCTGGAGTATAGGTCTAGCGGGAGAGACCCAGTACTTC.

The V and J genes are TRBV7-9 and TRBJ2-5; tentative D call: TRBD2 (5 bases). V lost 5 bases, J lost 2 bases, and 12 bases lay in between. There are 14 residues in the CDR3. Germline CDR1 SEHNR, CDR2 FQNEAQ (reference sequence). The CDR3 bases are TGTGCCAGCAGCCTACCGGGGATACAAGAGACCCAGTACTTC. The encoded protein is CASSLPGIQETQYF.

The V call is TRBV29-1, the J call TRBJ2-1; D perhaps matches TRBD2 (6 bases). V was clipped by 7 bases and J by 5 bases, with 18 bases between them. The CDR3 totals 14 residues. Germline V gene lookup returns CDR1 SQVTM and CDR2 ANQGSEA. CDR3 in DNA: TGCAGCGCTCGGGAACTAGCCGGCCACAATGAGCAGTTCTTC. Encoded protein: CSARELAGHNEQFF.

This clone has a handful of counts. The V gene is TRBV5-1, the J gene TRBJ1-4; weak D call: TRBD1 (5 bases). Germline CDR1 is SGHRS and CDR2 is YFSETQ. The length of the CDR3 is 14 residues. Trimming stripped 0 bases from V and 2 bases from J, with 5 bases between. The CDR3 sequence: CASSLAGTNEKLFF. CDR3 coding DNA: TGCGCCAGCAGCTTGGCAGGGACTAATGAAAAACTGTTTTTT.

V usage is TRBV7-2 and J usage is TRBJ1-6; 7 bases fit TRBD1. The CDR3 is 15 amino acids. Trimming cost V 4 bases and J 9 bases; bases outside gene matches: 9. Germline CDR1 is SGHTA and CDR2 is FQGNSA. The CDR3 is CASSSDRAGGSPLHF. In nucleotides, the CDR3 is TGTGCCAGCAGCTCAGACCGGGCAGGGGGTTCACCCCTCCACTTT.

The V gene is TRBV7-2, the J gene TRBJ2-5; 9 bases agree with TRBD2. Trimming took 5 bases from V and 2 from J; bases not matched to a gene: 3. CDR1 and CDR2 (germline): SGHTA, FQGNSA. This CDR3 comprises 14 residues. The CDR3 loop reads CASSRLADQETQYF. In DNA form, the CDR3 reads TGTGCCAGCAGCAGACTAGCGGATCAAGAGACCCAGTACTTC.

This chain uses TRBV7-2 with TRBJ2-7; 8 bases are a match to TRBD2. Germline values: CDR1 SGHTA, CDR2 FQGNSA. The CDR3 extends over 14 amino acids. After removal of 0 bases from V and 4 bases from J, the junction contained 2 bases not matched to a gene. The CDR3 protein is CASSLASGSYEQYF. The CDR3 DNA sequence: TGTGCCAGCAGCTTAGCCAGCGGGAGTTACGAGCAGTACTTC.

This clone was detected only once. The chain has TRBV15 and TRBJ2-7, with 8 bases aligning to TRBD1. This CDR3 has 17 amino acids. Trimming cost V 1 base and J 1 base; bases outside gene matches: 9. CDR1 LNHNV and CDR2 YYDKDF come from the germline V gene (reference sequence). In DNA, the CDR3 is TGTGCCACCAGCAGAGGGATAGCGACAGGGGCGTCCTACGAGCAGTACTTC. It yields the protein CATSRGIATGASYEQYF.

The chain recombines TRBV7-2 with TRBJ2-3; 10 bases align to TRBD1. CDR1 SGHTA and CDR2 FQGNSA come from the germline V gene. CDR3 length: 15 amino acids. J gave up 4 bases and V 3 bases, and 4 bases lay outside the gene matches. The CDR3 protein is CASSFGQGVADTQYF. The CDR3 coding sequence is TGTGCCAGCAGCTTCGGACAGGGGGTCGCAGATACGCAGTATTTT.

This chain uses TRBV7-2 with TRBJ1-1; TRBD1 is a possible D gene (5 bases). The CDR3 contains 15 residues. The germline CDR1 and CDR2 sequences are SGHTA and FQGNSA. Trimming shortened V by 5 bases and J by 3 bases, and 16 bases separated the two germline ends. This chain's CDR3 is CASSPSQGWDTEAFF. Written as DNA, the CDR3 is TGTGCCAGCAGCCCTTCCCAGGGCTGGGACACTGAAGCTTTCTTT.

The CDR3 is CASSLAGGFDEQFF. CDR3 nucleotides: TGTGCCAGCAGCTTAGCGGGAGGTTTCGATGAGCAGTTCTTC. The chain combines TRBV7-3 with TRBJ2-1; 8 positions agree with TRBD2. The CDR3 covers 14 residues. The V gene end was trimmed by 2 bases and the J gene end by 8 bases; junction bases not matched to a gene: 5. Germline loops: CDR1 SGHTA, CDR2 FQGTGA. Filled out from reference TRBV7-3 and TRBJ2-1, the complete variable domain reads GAGVSQTPSNKVTEKGKYVELRCDPISGHTALYWYRQSLGQGPEFLIYFQGTGAADDSGLPNDRFFAVRPEGSVSTLKIQRTERGDSAVYLCASSLAGGFDEQFFGPGTRLTVL.

V gene TRBV30 combines with J gene TRBJ1-1; TRBD1 matches 11 bases. The germline V gene has CDR1 GTSNPN and CDR2 SVGIG (reference sequence). This CDR3 has 14 residues. Unmatched junction bases numbered 3, after V lost 5 bases and J lost 1 base. In nucleotides, the CDR3 is TGTGCCTGGGGACAGGGGGCGGCGAACACTGAAGCTTTCTTT. This encodes CAWGQGAANTEAFF.

The CDR3 DNA follows: TGTGCCAGCAGTGAAAGGGGCTTCGGTTCCGCGAAGGGAACTGAAGCTTTCTTT. This codes for CASSERGFGSAKGTEAFF. The genes are TRBV2 and TRBJ1-1, with a weak D call TRBD1 (5 bases). CDR1 and CDR2 (germline): SNHLY, FYNNEI. This CDR3 comprises 18 residues. With 2 bases removed from V and 5 bases from J, the gap between germline ends came to 24 bases. The full variable domain, its missing parts supplied by reference TRBV2 and TRBJ1-1, is EPEVTQTPSHQVTQMGQEVILRCVPISNHLYFYWYRQILGQKVEFLVSFYNNEISEKSEIFDDQFSVERPDGSNFTLKIRSTKLEDSAMYFCASSERGFGSAKGTEAFFGQGTRLTVV.

In the case of this clone: At the DNA level, this CDR3 is encoded by other sequences in the same sample as well. V and J are TRBV27 and TRBJ1-5, with TRBD1 matching over 7 bases. The CDR3 is made up of 14 amino acids. Germline V gene lookup returns CDR1 MNHEY and CDR2 SMNVEV (reference sequence). V lost 6 bases to trimming and J lost 2 bases; unmatched junction nucleotides: 4. The CDR3: CASSFGQGNQPQHF. CDR3 sequence (DNA): TGTGCCAGCAGCTTCGGACAGGGCAATCAGCCCCAGCATTTT.

The chain is built from TRBV28 and TRBJ1-4; D possibly corresponds to TRBD1 (5 bases). Germline-derived CDR1 and CDR2 are MDHEN and SYDVKM. Trimming took 7 bases from V and 5 from J, leaving 14 bases between them. The CDR3 extends over 14 amino acids. The CDR3 sequence: CASTSGGSNEKLFF. The CDR3 DNA reads as TGTGCCAGCACCAGCGGGGGGTCAAATGAAAAACTGTTTTTT. The variable domain in full, completed from reference TRBV28 and TRBJ1-4, reads DVKVTQSSRYLVKRTGEKVFLECVQDMDHENMFWYRQDPGLGLRLIYFSYDVKMKEKGDIPEGYSVSREKKERFSLILESASTNQTSMYLCASTSGGSNEKLFFGSGTQLSVL.

As concerns this clone: Distinct nucleotide sequences in the sample also encode this CDR3. The chain links TRBV7-9 to TRBJ1-3; 8 nucleotides match TRBD1. Germline V gives CDR1 SEHNR, CDR2 FQNEAQ (reference sequence). The CDR3 is 13 residues long. V dropped 1 base and J dropped 7; count of bases not matched to a gene: 0. The CDR3 DNA reads as TGTGCCAGCAGCTTAGGACAGGGGAACACCATATATTTT. It is translated as CASSLGQGNTIYF.

This clone was seen just once. This rearrangement joins TRBV15 to TRBJ1-2; 8 nucleotides align to TRBD1. Germline-derived CDR1 and CDR2 are LNHNV and YYDKDF (reference sequence). V lost 0 bases and J lost 6; bases outside the gene matches: 9. The CDR3 has 16 residues. The CDR3, as DNA: TGTGCCACCAGCAGAGATCCGACCCTGACAGGGGATGGCTACACCTTC. As protein: CATSRDPTLTGDGYTF.

The chain combines TRBV18 with TRBJ2-1; no reliable D call. The length of the CDR3 is 13 residues. V lost 1 base to trimming and J lost 9 bases, with 10 bases between them. Germline V gene sequence: CDR1 KGHSH, CDR2 LQKENI. CDR3: CASSPQYDSEQFF. In DNA form, the CDR3 reads TGTGCCAGCTCACCACAGTACGATAGTGAGCAGTTCTTC.

CDR3 amino acids: CATSDFPTSGSLPYRNEQFF. The CDR3 DNA reads TGTGCCACCAGTGATTTCCCCACTAGCGGGAGCCTTCCCTACAGGAATGAGCAGTTCTTC. This chain joins TRBV24-1 and TRBJ2-1; TRBD2 aligns across 11 bases. Germline V CDR1 and CDR2: KGHDR, SFDVKD. This CDR3 is built from 20 residues. Trimming cost V 1 base and J 7 bases; bases outside gene matches: 17.